Below are 7 T cell receptor beta chains sequenced from a single sample in a study of OX40 agonist ivuxolimab in advanced cancers. Sequencing used immunoSEQ multiplex PCR; TCRdb keeps in-frame clones, though not all of them. The data show around 40,000 clones, less than 90% seen once. Sample: CD4+ or CD8+ T cells sorted from blood, taken in a trial of the OX40 agonist ivuxolimab. These receptors were collected from an adult with an advanced solid tumor such as melanoma, head and neck, liver or kidney cancer.

J is TRBJ1-5 and V is TRBV2; D possibly corresponds to TRBD1 (6 bases). The V end was cut by 7 bases, the J end by 4 bases, with 11 bases between. The CDR3 totals 13 residues. Germline assignment: CDR1 SNHLY and CDR2 FYNNEI. CDR3 residues: CASTWTENQPQHF. CDR3 nucleotide sequence: TGTGCCAGCACTTGGACAGAAAATCAGCCCCAGCATTTT.

In its sample, this clone was seen a few times. The chain joins TRBV19 to TRBJ1-5; D gene uncertain. Looked up from germline, CDR1 is LNHDA and CDR2 is SQIVND (reference sequence). This CDR3 region has 13 residues. Trimming stripped 3 bases from V and 3 bases from J, with 6 bases between. CDR3 loop: CASSIALNQPQHF. The CDR3 DNA sequence: TGTGCCAGTAGTATTGCCCTCAATCAGCCCCAGCATTTT.

The chain recombines TRBV28 with TRBJ1-3, with D possibly TRBD1 on 6 matching bases. The CDR3 runs to 15 residues. Germline V gives CDR1 MDHEN, CDR2 SYDVKM. V was cut by 6 bases and J by 0 bases, with 12 bases left in between. The CDR3 region has the DNA TGTGCCAGCAGCCCCGCGACAGGCTCTGGAAACACCATATATTTT. It translates to CASSPATGSGNTIYF.

In the case of this clone: A junction end diverges from the germline sequence, so it may reflect a read error. The chain is built from TRBV11-3 and TRBJ2-7, with 9 positions matching TRBD2. The CDR3 loop spans 14 amino acids. CDR1 is SGHNT and CDR2 is YENEEA in the germline V gene. CDR3 loop: CVSSSRGRASEQYF. DNA for the CDR3: TGTGTCAGCAGCTCGCGCGGGAGGGCCTCCGAGCAGTACTTC.

V is TRBV20-1 and J is TRBJ1-1; D gene unclear. V lost 1 base to trimming and J lost 1 base, with 1 base between them. This CDR3 region has 11 residues. Germline V CDR1 and CDR2: DFQATT, SNEGSKA (reference sequence). The CDR3 DNA follows: TGCAGTGCTAGAGGGAACACTGAAGCTTTCTTT. This sequence encodes CSARGNTEAFF.

The J gene is TRBJ1-5, the V gene TRBV2; 10 bases are a match to TRBD1. Looked up from germline, CDR1 is SNHLY and CDR2 is FYNNEI. The CDR3 has 17 residues. The trim removed 4 bases at V and 2 bases at J, leaving 8 bases unmatched. DNA for the CDR3: TGTGCCAGCAGTGGCCAGGCCGGGACAGGGGGCAATCAGCCCCAGCATTTT. It translates to CASSGQAGTGGNQPQHF.

This chain connects TRBV6-5 to TRBJ2-2; D is undetermined. The germline V and J ends were trimmed by 0 bases and 5 bases, with 13 bases remaining between them. This CDR3 contains 16 residues. Germline CDR1 MNHEY, CDR2 SVGAGI. The CDR3 here is CASSYSRNLGTGELFF. For the CDR3, the DNA is TGTGCCAGCAGTTACTCGAGGAATTTGGGGACCGGGGAGCTGTTTTTT.